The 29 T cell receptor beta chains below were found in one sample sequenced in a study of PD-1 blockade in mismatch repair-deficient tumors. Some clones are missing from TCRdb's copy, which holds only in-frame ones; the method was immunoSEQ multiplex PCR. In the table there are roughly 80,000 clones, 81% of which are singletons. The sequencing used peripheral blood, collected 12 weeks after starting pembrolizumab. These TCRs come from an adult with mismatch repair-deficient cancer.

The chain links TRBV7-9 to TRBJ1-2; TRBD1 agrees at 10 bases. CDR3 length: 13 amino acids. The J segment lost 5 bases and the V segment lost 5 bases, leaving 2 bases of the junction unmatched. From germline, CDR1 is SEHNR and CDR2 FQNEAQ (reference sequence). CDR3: CASSRTGGYGYTF. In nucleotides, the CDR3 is TGTGCCAGCAGCCGGACAGGGGGGTATGGCTACACCTTC.

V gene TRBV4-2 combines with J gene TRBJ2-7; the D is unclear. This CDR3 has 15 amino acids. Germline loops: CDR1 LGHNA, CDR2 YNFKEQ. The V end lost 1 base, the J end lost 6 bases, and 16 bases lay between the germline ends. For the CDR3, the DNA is TGTGCCAGCAGCCAAGCTTCCGACTCAGTGGGCGAGCAGTACTTC. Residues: CASSQASDSVGEQYF.

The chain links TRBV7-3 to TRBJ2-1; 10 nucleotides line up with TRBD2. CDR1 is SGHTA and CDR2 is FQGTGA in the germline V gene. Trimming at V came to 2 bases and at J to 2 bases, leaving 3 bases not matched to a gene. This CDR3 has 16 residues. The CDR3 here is CASSLLAGVPYNEQFF. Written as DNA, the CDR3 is TGTGCCAGCAGCTTACTAGCGGGAGTCCCCTACAATGAGCAGTTCTTC.

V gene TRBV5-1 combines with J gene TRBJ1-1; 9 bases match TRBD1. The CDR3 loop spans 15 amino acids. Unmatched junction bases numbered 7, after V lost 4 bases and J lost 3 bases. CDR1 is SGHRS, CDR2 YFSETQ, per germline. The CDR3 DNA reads TGCGCCAGCAGCCCGGGAGGGACAGGGTACACTGAAGCTTTCTTT. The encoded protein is CASSPGGTGYTEAFF.

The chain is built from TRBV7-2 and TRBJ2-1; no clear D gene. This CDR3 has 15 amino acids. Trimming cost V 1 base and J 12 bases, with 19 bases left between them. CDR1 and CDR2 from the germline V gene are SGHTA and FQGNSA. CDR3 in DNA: TGTGCCAGCAGCTTAGAAACTCGAACTCCCAAAGGGCAGTTCTTC. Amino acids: CASSLETRTPKGQFF.

For the CDR3, the DNA is TGCGCCAGCAGCCAAGTTTGGGGTTTCGATGGGGCCAACGTCCTGACTTTC. As protein: CASSQVWGFDGANVLTF. V usage is TRBV4-3 and J usage is TRBJ2-6; no definite D call. The CDR3 runs 17 residues. The V gene's germline CDR1 is LGHNA and CDR2 YSLEER. The V gene lost 1 base and the J gene lost 3 bases, with 13 bases spanning the gap.

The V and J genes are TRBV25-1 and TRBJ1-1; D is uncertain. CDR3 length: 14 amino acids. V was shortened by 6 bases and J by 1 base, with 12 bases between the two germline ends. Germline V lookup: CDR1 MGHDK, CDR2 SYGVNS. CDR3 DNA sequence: TGTGCCAGCAGGATGACACCCTCGAACACTGAAGCTTTCTTT. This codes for CASRMTPSNTEAFF.

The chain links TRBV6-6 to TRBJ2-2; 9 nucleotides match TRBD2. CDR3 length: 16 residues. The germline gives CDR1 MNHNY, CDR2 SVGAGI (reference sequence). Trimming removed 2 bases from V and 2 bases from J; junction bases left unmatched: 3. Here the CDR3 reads CASSYLSGGNTGELFF. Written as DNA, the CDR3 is TGTGCCAGCAGTTACCTTAGCGGGGGAAACACCGGGGAGCTGTTTTTT.

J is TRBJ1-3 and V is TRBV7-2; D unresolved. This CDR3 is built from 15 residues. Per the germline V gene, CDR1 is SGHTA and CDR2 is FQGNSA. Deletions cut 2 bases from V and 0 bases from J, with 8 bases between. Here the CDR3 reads CASSLSSGSGNTIYF. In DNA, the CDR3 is TGTGCCAGCAGCTTATCATCCGGCTCTGGAAACACCATATATTTT.

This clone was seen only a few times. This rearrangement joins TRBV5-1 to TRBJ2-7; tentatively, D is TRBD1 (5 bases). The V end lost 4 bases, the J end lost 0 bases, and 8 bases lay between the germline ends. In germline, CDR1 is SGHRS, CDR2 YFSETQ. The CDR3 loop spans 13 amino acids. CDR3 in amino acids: CASSPDSSYEQYF. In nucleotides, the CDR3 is TGCGCCAGCAGCCCCGACAGCTCCTACGAGCAGTACTTC.

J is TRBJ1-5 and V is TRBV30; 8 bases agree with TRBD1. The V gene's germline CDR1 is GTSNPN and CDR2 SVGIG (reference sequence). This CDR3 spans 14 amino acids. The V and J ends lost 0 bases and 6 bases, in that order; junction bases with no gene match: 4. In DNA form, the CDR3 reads TGTGCCTGGAGTGTAGGACAGGGCCGTCAGCCCCAGCATTTT. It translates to CAWSVGQGRQPQHF.

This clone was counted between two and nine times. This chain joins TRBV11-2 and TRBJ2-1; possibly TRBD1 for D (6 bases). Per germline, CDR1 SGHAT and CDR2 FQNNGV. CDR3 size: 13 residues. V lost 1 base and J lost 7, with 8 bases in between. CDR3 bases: TGTGCCAGCAGCTTAGGGCAGGGGAATGAGCAGTTCTTC. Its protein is CASSLGQGNEQFF.

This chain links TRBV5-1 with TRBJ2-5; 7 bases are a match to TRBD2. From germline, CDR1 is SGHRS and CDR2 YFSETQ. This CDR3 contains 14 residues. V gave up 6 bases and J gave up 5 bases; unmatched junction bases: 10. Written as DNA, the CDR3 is TGCGCCAGCAAGGGGAGGGAGGGCCTGGAGACCCAGTACTTC. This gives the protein CASKGREGLETQYF.

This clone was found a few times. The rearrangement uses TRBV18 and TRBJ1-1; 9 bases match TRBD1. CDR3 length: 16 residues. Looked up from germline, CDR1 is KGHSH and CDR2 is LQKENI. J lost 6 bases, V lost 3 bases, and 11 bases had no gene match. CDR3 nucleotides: TGTGCCAGCTCACCTCTATTGGGGACAGGGATCCCTGAAGCTTTCTTT. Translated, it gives CASSPLLGTGIPEAFF.

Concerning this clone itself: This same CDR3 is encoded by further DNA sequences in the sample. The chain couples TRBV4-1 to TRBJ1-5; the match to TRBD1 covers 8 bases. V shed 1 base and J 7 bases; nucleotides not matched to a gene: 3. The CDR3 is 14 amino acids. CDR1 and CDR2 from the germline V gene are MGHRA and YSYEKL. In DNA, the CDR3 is TGCGCCAGCAGCCAAGGACAGGGGAGGCAGCCCCAGCATTTT. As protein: CASSQGQGRQPQHF.

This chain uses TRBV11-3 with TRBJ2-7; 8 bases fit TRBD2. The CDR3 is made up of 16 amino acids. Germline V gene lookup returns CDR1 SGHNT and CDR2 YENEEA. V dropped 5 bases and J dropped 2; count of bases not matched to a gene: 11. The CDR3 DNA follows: TGTGCCAGCAGCCGAGGCGGGGGGCAGGCCGCCTACGAGCAGTACTTC. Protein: CASSRGGGQAAYEQYF.

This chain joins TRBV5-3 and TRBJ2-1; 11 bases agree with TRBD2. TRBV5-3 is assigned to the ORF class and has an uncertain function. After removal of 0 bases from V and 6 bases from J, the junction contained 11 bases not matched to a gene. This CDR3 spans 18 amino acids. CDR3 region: CARSLVEITSGSINEQFF. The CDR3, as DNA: TGTGCCAGAAGCTTGGTCGAAATTACTAGCGGGAGTATCAATGAGCAGTTCTTC.

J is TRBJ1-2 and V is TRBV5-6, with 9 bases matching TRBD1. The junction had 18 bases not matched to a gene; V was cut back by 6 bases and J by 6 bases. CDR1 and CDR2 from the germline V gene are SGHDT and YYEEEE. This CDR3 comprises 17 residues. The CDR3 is CASTWVGTGFLGHGYTF. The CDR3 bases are TGTGCCAGCACATGGGTGGGGACAGGGTTCCTAGGTCATGGCTACACCTTC.

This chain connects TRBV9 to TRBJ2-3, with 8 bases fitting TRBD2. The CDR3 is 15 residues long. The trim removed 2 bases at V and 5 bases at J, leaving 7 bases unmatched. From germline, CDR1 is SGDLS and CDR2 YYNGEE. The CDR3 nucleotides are TGTGCCAGCAGCGTCACAGGACTAGCTCTAGATACGCAGTATTTT. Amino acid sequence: CASSVTGLALDTQYF.

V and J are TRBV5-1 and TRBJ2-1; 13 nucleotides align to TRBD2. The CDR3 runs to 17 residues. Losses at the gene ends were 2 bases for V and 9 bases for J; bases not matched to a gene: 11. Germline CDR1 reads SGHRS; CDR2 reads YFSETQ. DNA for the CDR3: TGCGCCAGCAGCTTTGCCCCCGGACTAGCGGGAGTAGGTGAGCAGTTCTTC. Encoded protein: CASSFAPGLAGVGEQFF.

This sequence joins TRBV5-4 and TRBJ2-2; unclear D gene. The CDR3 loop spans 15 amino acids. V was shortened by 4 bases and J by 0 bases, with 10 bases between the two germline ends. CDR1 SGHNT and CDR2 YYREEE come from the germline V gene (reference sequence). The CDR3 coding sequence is TGTGCCAGCAGCCCCGACACTGCGAACACCGGGGAGCTGTTTTTT. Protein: CASSPDTANTGELFF.

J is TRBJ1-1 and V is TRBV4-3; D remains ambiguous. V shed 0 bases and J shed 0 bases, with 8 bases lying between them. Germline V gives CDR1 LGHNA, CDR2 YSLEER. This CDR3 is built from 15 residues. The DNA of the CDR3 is TGCGCCAGCAGCCAAGATTGGCGGATGAACACTGAAGCTTTCTTT. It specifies CASSQDWRMNTEAFF.

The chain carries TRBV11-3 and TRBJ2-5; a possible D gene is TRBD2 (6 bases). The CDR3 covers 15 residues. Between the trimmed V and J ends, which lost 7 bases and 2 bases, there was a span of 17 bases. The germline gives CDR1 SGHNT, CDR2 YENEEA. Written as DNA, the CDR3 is TGTGCCAGCATCCGGGGGACTTCTCAGCAAGAGACCCAGTACTTC. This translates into CASIRGTSQQETQYF.

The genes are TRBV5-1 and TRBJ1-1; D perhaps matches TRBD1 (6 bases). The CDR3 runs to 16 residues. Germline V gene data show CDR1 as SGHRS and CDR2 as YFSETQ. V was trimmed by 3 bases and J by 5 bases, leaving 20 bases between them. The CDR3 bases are TGCGCCAGCAGCTGGACAGCCAGTGCCGAGGGGACTGAAGCTTTCTTT. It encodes CASSWTASAEGTEAFF.

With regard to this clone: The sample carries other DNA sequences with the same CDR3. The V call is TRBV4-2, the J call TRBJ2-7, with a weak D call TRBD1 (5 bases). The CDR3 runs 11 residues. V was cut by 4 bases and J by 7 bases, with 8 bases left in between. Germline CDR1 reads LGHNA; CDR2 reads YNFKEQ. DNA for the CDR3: TGTGCCAGCAGCCTGGGGCTAGAGCAGTACTTC. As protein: CASSLGLEQYF.

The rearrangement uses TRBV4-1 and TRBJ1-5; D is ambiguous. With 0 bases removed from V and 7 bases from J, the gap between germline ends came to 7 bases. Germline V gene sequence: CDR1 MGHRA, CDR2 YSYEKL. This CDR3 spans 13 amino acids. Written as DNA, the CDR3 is TGCGCCAGCAGCCAAGAGGGCCCCCAGCCCCAGCATTTT. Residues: CASSQEGPQPQHF.

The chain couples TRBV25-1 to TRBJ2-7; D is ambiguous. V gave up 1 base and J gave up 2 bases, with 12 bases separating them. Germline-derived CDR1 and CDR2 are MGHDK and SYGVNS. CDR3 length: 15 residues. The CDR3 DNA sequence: TGTGCCAGCAGTGAATCTCGTGAAATTACCTACGAGCAGTACTTC. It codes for CASSESREITYEQYF.

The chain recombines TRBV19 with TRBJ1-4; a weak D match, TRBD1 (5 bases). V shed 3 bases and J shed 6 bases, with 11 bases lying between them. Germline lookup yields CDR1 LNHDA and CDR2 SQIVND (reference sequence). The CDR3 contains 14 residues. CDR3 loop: CASSILGADEKLFF. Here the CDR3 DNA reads TGTGCCAGTAGTATCCTCGGGGCCGATGAAAAACTGTTTTTT. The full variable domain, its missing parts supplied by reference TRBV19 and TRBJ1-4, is DGGITQSPKYLFRKEGQNVTLSCEQNLNHDAMYWYRQDPGQGLRLIYYSQIVNDFQKGDIAEGYSVSREKKESFPLTVTSAQKNPTAFYLCASSILGADEKLFFGSGTQLSVL.

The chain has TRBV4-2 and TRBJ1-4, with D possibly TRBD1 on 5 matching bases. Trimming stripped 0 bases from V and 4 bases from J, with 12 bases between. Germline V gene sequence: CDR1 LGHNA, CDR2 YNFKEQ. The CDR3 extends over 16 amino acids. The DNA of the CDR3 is TGTGCCAGCAGCCAAGAGGAAGGGGCTGGTAATGAAAAACTGTTTTTT. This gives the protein CASSQEEGAGNEKLFF.